This entry concerns a single T cell receptor (beta chain). Antigen unknown. This sample was taken from a study of blood T cells in healthy people across ages. The study isolated at least 7 million PBMCs from each sample. Germline V gene data show CDR1 as SGHAT and CDR2 as FQNNGV. V was clipped by 5 bases and J by 3 bases; unmatched bases: 12. This CDR3 is built from 18 residues. Regarding the study as a whole: A greater number of naive CD4+ cells and higher diversity distinguished long-lived donors from aged donors. Naive T cell percentage showed a strong correlation with TCR beta diversity.

A second PCR of 7 to 11 cycles used a sample-barcoded 5' primer and a J-beta primer mix. Every single cDNA molecule received a tag from a template-switch adaptor with 12 random nucleotides. TCRdb passed the 5' RACE reads through MiXCR, listing each CDR3 protein once. The table includes 650,000 to 950,000 distinct CDR3 sequences, under 55% detected once. This TCR derives from a man aged 55 to 70 in good health. The chain employs TRBV11-2 and TRBJ2-5, with TRBD2 matching 13 bases. The sequenced sample consisted of blood. The CDR3 spells CASSPTLMGLAGKETQYF. The CDR3 DNA is TGTGCCAGCAGCCCTACCCTAATGGGACTAGCGGGGAAAGAGACCCAGTACTTC.